A selection of T cell receptor beta chains follows, all from one sample in a study of PD-1 blockade in classical Hodgkin lymphoma. TCRdb's copy holds only in-frame clones and misses some; the assay was immunoSEQ multiplex PCR. The data contain roughly 25,000 clones, almost 85% of them seen just once; the ten biggest clones take up around 10%. The source material was peripheral blood mononuclear cells (PBMCs), sampled before the second cycle of nivolumab. The receptors originated from a human donor with classical Hodgkin lymphoma. Both conserved end residues are part of each CDR3.

v_gene	j_gene	CDR3aa
TRBV27	TRBJ1-6	CASRVGNRRADSPLHF
TRBV5-6	TRBJ2-2	CASSLGRTGELFF
TRBV27	TRBJ2-5	CASSLEALGEVETQYF
TRBV7-9	TRBJ2-2	CASSGRGRTGELFF
TRBV15	TRBJ1-1	CATSRDRVTEAFF
TRBV5-4	TRBJ2-6	CASSGDRSGANVLTF
TRBV11-1	TRBJ2-1	CASSSVVYNEQFF
TRBV7-8	TRBJ1-3	CASSFSRIPDSKSGNTIYF
TRBV6-6	TRBJ1-1	CATAGGASEAFF
TRBV2	TRBJ1-5	CASNRDYQPQHF
TRBV2	TRBJ1-2	CASSSKRNSGYTF
TRBV19	TRBJ1-1	CASSIVDANTEAFF
TRBV7-7	TRBJ2-1	CASSSGLAGYNEQFF
TRBV7-9	TRBJ2-7	CASTSGPPEQYF
TRBV27	TRBJ1-1	CATSDPRGGGTEAFF
TRBV11-2	TRBJ2-4	CASSLVQGENIQYF
TRBV18	TRBJ2-7	CASSQDRGGYEQYF
TRBV5-1	TRBJ2-3	CASSPEGRSSTDTQYF
TRBV5-4	TRBJ1-2	CASSKGQGVFGYTF
TRBV27	TRBJ1-1	CASSLTRETEAFF
TRBV28	TRBJ2-7	CASSLRVGYEQYF
TRBV25-1	TRBJ1-2	CASSADPRVYGYTF
TRBV10-3	TRBJ2-7	CAISEGGRLAGSSYEQYF
TRBV7-8	TRBJ1-5	CASSPGRSSNQPQHF
TRBV7-6	TRBJ1-4	CASSLDGLEKLFF
TRBV15	TRBJ1-1	CATSRPDRVTEAFF
TRBV15	TRBJ1-2	CATSRGEGPGYTF
TRBV2	TRBJ1-3	CASRTQQYSGNTIYF
TRBV5-1	TRBJ2-7	CASSSVGAGMGEQYF
TRBV10-2	TRBJ1-1	CASSESLNTEAFF
TRBV11-2	TRBJ1-4	CASSLGAVREKLFF
TRBV19	TRBJ2-2	CASSLSNLDIPGELFF
TRBV4-3	TRBJ1-1	CASSQGQAYGNTEAFF
TRBV5-6	TRBJ2-5	CASSPGTPRETQYF
TRBV28	TRBJ2-3	CASRISGEDTDTQYF
TRBV6-6	TRBJ1-1	CASSGNSVGTEAFF
TRBV5-4	TRBJ2-2	CASSNTGELFF
TRBV10-3	TRBJ1-1	CAISEVSGKSEAFF
TRBV28	TRBJ1-2	CASSRTGSIYYGYTF
TRBV19	TRBJ2-1	CASSSGQGAGNEQFF
TRBV6-5	TRBJ2-2	CASSRRKHGGELFF
TRBV5-3	TRBJ1-5	CARSDDGEGKYSNQPQHF
TRBV6-5	TRBJ1-2	CASSPGLNANYGYTF
TRBV29-1	TRBJ2-2	CSVEDQEGPGELFF
TRBV19	TRBJ2-3	CASSMGWRGRHSTDTQYF
TRBV28	TRBJ1-5	CASSFGGYSNQPQHF